These 2 T cell receptor beta chains share one sample of origin, sequenced in a study of T cell repertoires in cytomegalovirus infection. TCRdb used MiXCR to reprocess the reads, holding one entry per CDR3 protein. Of 150,000 to 160,000 distinct CDR3 sequences detected, roughly a quarter appear once; the ten largest clones hold approximately 11%. The specimen was PBMCs. These receptors were collected from a human donor in good health (CMV status not recorded). Some clones in this sample may be carry-over from other donors' samples.

Only a few counts were recorded for this clonotype. The chain recombines TRBV18 with TRBJ1-5; D not certain. Per the germline V gene, CDR1 is KGHSH and CDR2 is LQKENI. Trimming took off 3 bases at V and 1 base at J, with 7 bases between the two ends. The CDR3 runs to 14 residues. This CDR3 is CASSPQESNQPQHF. CDR3 in DNA: TGTGCCAGCTCACCTCAGGAGAGCAATCAGCCCCAGCATTTT.

This clonotype appeared many times. This chain links TRBV7-2 with TRBJ1-2; D not certain. The V end was cut by 2 bases, the J end by 6 bases, with 13 bases between. Per the germline V gene, CDR1 is SGHTA and CDR2 is FQGNSA. The CDR3 has 14 residues. CDR3 sequence: CASSLNVGRDGYTF. The CDR3 DNA reads TGTGCCAGCAGCTTAAACGTCGGGAGGGATGGCTACACCTTC.